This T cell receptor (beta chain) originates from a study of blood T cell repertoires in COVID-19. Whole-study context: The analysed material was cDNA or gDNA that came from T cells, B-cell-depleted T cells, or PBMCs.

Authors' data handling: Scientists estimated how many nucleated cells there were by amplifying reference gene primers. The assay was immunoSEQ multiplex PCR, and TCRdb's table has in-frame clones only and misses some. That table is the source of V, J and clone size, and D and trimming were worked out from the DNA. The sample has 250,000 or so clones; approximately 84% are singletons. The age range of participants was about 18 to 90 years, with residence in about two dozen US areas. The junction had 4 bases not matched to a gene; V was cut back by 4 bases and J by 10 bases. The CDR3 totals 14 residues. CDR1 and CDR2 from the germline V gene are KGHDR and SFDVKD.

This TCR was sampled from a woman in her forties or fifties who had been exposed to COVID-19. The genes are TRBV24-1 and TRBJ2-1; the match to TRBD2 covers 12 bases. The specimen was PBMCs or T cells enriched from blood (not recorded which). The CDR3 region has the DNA TGTGCCACCAGTGAGGAACTAGCGGGGGGCGAGCAGTTCTTC. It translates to CATSEELAGGEQFF.